The next 13 T cell receptor beta chains were all read from a single sample in a study of blood T cell repertoires in COVID-19. The table came from immunoSEQ multiplex PCR; TCRdb's copy has only in-frame clones and leaves some out. The sample has some 400,000 clones, about 87% seen once. The source material was PBMCs or T cells enriched from blood (not recorded which). The receptor set was obtained from a man between 25 and 39 years old who had recovered from COVID-19.

This chain joins TRBV7-7 and TRBJ2-1; 12 bases are a match to TRBD2. Per the germline V gene, CDR1 is SSHAT and CDR2 is FNYEAQ (reference sequence). CDR3 length: 15 residues. The V segment lost 5 bases and the J segment 3 bases; nucleotides outside the gene matches: 2. CDR3 region: CASSPGLAGYNEQFF. The CDR3 DNA sequence: TGTGCCAGCAGCCCGGGACTAGCGGGCTACAATGAGCAGTTCTTC.

V is TRBV25-1 and J is TRBJ1-1; D gene unclear. CDR1 and CDR2 (germline): MGHDK, SYGVNS. With 3 bases removed from V and 5 bases from J, the gap between germline ends came to 16 bases. The CDR3 has 15 residues. DNA for the CDR3: TGTGCCAGCAGTGACTTTTCGACGGCGCGGACTGAAGCTTTCTTT. This encodes CASSDFSTARTEAFF.

The gene calls are TRBV27 and TRBJ1-5, with D hard to call. Germline assignment: CDR1 MNHEY and CDR2 SMNVEV (reference sequence). This CDR3 region has 15 residues. With 8 bases removed from V and 0 bases from J, the gap between germline ends came to 14 bases. The CDR3 sequence is CASLPWGDSNQPQHF. In DNA form, the CDR3 reads TGTGCCAGCCTACCTTGGGGAGATAGCAATCAGCCCCAGCATTTT.

This clone came up a few times. V is TRBV19 and J is TRBJ1-2, with 9 positions matching TRBD1. Germline V gives CDR1 LNHDA, CDR2 SQIVND (reference sequence). This CDR3 comprises 16 residues. V was clipped by 6 bases and J by 6 bases; unmatched bases: 14. The CDR3 reads CASRTGTGTLENGYTF. CDR3 nucleotide sequence: TGTGCCAGTAGAACAGGGACAGGGACTTTGGAAAATGGCTACACCTTC.

This clone turned up a few times. The V gene is TRBV18, the J gene TRBJ1-1; D is unclear. V lost 0 bases to trimming and J lost 0 bases, with 5 bases between them. CDR3 length: 14 residues. Germline V lookup: CDR1 KGHSH, CDR2 LQKENI. Here the CDR3 reads CASSPPSVNTEAFF. The CDR3 coding sequence is TGTGCCAGCTCACCACCGAGTGTGAACACTGAAGCTTTCTTT.

This chain connects TRBV2 to TRBJ1-1; D gene uncertain. The CDR3 covers 12 residues. Germline CDR1 reads SNHLY; CDR2 reads FYNNEI. V shed 4 bases and J shed 7 bases, with 10 bases lying between them. The CDR3 spells CASSADSLEAFF. DNA of the CDR3: TGTGCCAGCAGTGCTGACTCCCTTGAAGCTTTCTTT.

This clone was detected only a few times. This chain links TRBV25-1 with TRBJ1-1; TRBD1 aligns across 8 bases. CDR3 length: 13 residues. Germline loops: CDR1 MGHDK, CDR2 SYGVNS. V was pared by 6 bases and J by 1 base, with 1 base of the junction left unmatched. The DNA for the CDR3 is TGTGCCAGCAGAGACAGGGGGAACACTGAAGCTTTCTTT. This codes for CASRDRGNTEAFF. The whole variable domain, remainder taken from reference TRBV25-1 and TRBJ1-1, is EADIYQTPRYLVIGTGKKITLECSQTMGHDKMYWYQQDPGMELHLIHYSYGVNSTEKGDLSSESTVSRIRTEHFPLTLESARPSHTSQYLCASRDRGNTEAFFGQGTRLTVV.

The chain has TRBV27 and TRBJ1-1; weak D call: TRBD1 (6 bases). Trimming cost V 0 bases and J 1 base, with 12 bases left between them. The germline CDR1 and CDR2 sequences are MNHEY and SMNVEV (reference sequence). The CDR3 loop spans 16 amino acids. In DNA, the CDR3 is TGTGCCAGCAGTTTATCACAGGGACGTACGAACACTGAAGCTTTCTTT. This codes for CASSLSQGRTNTEAFF.

The CDR3 protein is CASSSTGVAGYTF. The CDR3 DNA sequence: TGTGCCAGCAGCTCTACAGGGGTTGCGGGCTACACCTTC. The rearrangement links TRBV11-2 to TRBJ1-2; 7 bases agree with TRBD1. CDR3 length: 13 amino acids. Looked up from germline, CDR1 is SGHAT and CDR2 is FQNNGV. The junction had 7 bases not matched to a gene; V was cut back by 4 bases and J by 8 bases.

J is TRBJ1-1 and V is TRBV10-3; D gene ambiguous. V lost 3 bases and J lost 4, with 12 bases in between. The CDR3 has 14 residues. Germline lookup yields CDR1 ENHRY and CDR2 SYGVKD. CDR3 DNA sequence: TGTGCCATCAGTGATCCGGGGTTGGGCACTGAAGCTTTCTTT. Translated, it gives CAISDPGLGTEAFF.

The rearrangement uses TRBV6-5 and TRBJ1-2; D remains unclear. Germline loops: CDR1 MNHEY, CDR2 SVGAGI. The length of the CDR3 is 13 residues. Between the trimmed V and J ends, which lost 2 bases and 8 bases, there was a span of 12 bases. The CDR3 nucleotides read TGTGCCAGCAGTTACGGTGGCCTGCAGGGCTACACCTTC. Its translation: CASSYGGLQGYTF.

V gene TRBV30 combines with J gene TRBJ2-2; no clear D gene. Trimming removed 3 bases at V and 4 bases at J, with 6 bases between. Germline V CDR1 and CDR2: GTSNPN, SVGIG (reference sequence). The CDR3 totals 12 residues. This CDR3 is CAWSPVTGELFF. The CDR3 DNA sequence: TGTGCCTGGAGCCCGGTCACCGGGGAGCTGTTTTTT.

This chain joins TRBV3-1 (or the pseudogene TRBV3-2) and TRBJ1-6; 8 bases line up with TRBD1. Losses at the gene ends were 7 bases for V and 10 bases for J; bases not matched to a gene: 9. The CDR3 is 14 residues long. Per the germline V gene, CDR1 is LGHDT and CDR2 is YNNKEL (reference sequence). CDR3 loop: CASTSTGDRSPLHF. The CDR3 DNA follows: TGTGCCAGCACCTCGACAGGGGACCGGTCACCCCTCCACTTT.